The rows below give T cell receptor beta chains drawn from one sample of a study of shared clonotypes between healthy human individuals. Data came from immunoSEQ multiplex PCR; TCRdb stores just in-frame clones and leaves some out. This table holds roughly 2 million clones, 85% to 95% found once. Material: naive CD4+ T cells sorted from blood. All receptors come from a young man in good health. Each CDR3 is given with its conserved first and last residue. A D gene is named only where the DNA matches it firmly. The size of a clone is reported for some rows only, either as once, few or many, or as a class for expanded clones.

V gene: TRBV27; clone size: NA; D gene: NA; J gene: TRBJ2-3; CDR3 protein: CASSLGDQRFTDTQYF; CDR3 DNA: TGTGCCAGCAGTTTGGGGGATCAGAGGTTCACAGATACGCAGTATTTT
V gene: TRBV30; clone size: NA; D gene: TRBD2; J gene: TRBJ2-1; CDR3 protein: CAWSVASGVNEQFF; CDR3 DNA: TGTGCCTGGAGTGTAGCTAGCGGGGTAAATGAGCAGTTCTTC
V gene: TRBV10-3; clone size: NA; D gene: NA; J gene: TRBJ2-5; CDR3 protein: CAISESLPGVRVETQYF; CDR3 DNA: TGTGCCATCAGTGAGTCGCTGCCAGGGGTTCGTGTAGAGACCCAGTACTTC
V gene: TRBV7-9; clone size: NA; D gene: NA; J gene: TRBJ1-3; CDR3 protein: CASSFGHASGNTIYF; CDR3 DNA: TGTGCCAGCAGCTTCGGACACGCCTCTGGAAACACCATATATTTT
V gene: TRBV10-2; clone size: once; D gene: NA; J gene: TRBJ1-2; CDR3 protein: CASSVGRGNYGYTF; CDR3 DNA: TGCGCCAGCAGTGTGGGCAGGGGTAACTATGGCTACACCTTC
V gene: TRBV6-1; clone size: NA; D gene: NA; J gene: TRBJ2-3; CDR3 protein: CASSDVDTQYF; CDR3 DNA: TGTGCCAGCAGTGACGTAGATACGCAGTATTTT
V gene: TRBV10-3; clone size: NA; D gene: TRBD1; J gene: TRBJ1-1; CDR3 protein: CAMGTGGGTEAFF; CDR3 DNA: TGTGCCATGGGGACAGGGGGAGGCACTGAAGCTTTCTTT
V gene: TRBV28; clone size: NA; D gene: NA; J gene: TRBJ1-2; CDR3 protein: CASSRQGTGRYGYTF; CDR3 DNA: TGTGCCAGCAGTCGACAAGGGACGGGGAGGTATGGCTACACCTTC
V gene: TRBV7-9; clone size: NA; D gene: NA; J gene: TRBJ1-2; CDR3 protein: CASSLGLLNYGYTF; CDR3 DNA: TGTGCCAGCAGCTTAGGCCTACTGAACTATGGCTACACCTTC
V gene: TRBV5-6; clone size: once; D gene: NA; J gene: TRBJ1-1; CDR3 protein: CASSFSVYEAFF; CDR3 DNA: TGTGCCAGCAGCTTTTCTGTATATGAAGCTTTCTTT
V gene: TRBV5-1; clone size: NA; D gene: TRBD1; J gene: TRBJ2-7; CDR3 protein: CASSLETGLQYF; CDR3 DNA: TGCGCCAGCAGCTTGGAGACAGGGTTGCAGTACTTC
V gene: TRBV7-9; clone size: NA; D gene: NA; J gene: TRBJ1-3; CDR3 protein: CASSSGRVGNTIYF; CDR3 DNA: TGTGCCAGCAGCTCAGGAAGGGTTGGAAACACCATATATTTT
V gene: TRBV11-2; clone size: few; D gene: NA; J gene: TRBJ2-7; CDR3 protein: CASSLSGYEQYF; CDR3 DNA: TGTGCCAGCAGCTTATCAGGCTACGAGCAGTACTTC
V gene: TRBV25-1; clone size: NA; D gene: NA; J gene: TRBJ1-5; CDR3 protein: CASSDAGKEPQHF; CDR3 DNA: TGTGCCAGCAGTGATGCAGGTAAAGAGCCCCAGCATTTT
V gene: TRBV5-4; clone size: NA; D gene: TRBD2; J gene: TRBJ2-1; CDR3 protein: CASSLGLAGGEQFF; CDR3 DNA: TGTGCCAGCAGCTTGGGGTTAGCGGGAGGGGAGCAGTTCTTC
V gene: TRBV6-1; clone size: NA; D gene: NA; J gene: TRBJ2-1; CDR3 protein: CASRGQPISYNEQFF; CDR3 DNA: TGTGCCAGCAGAGGACAGCCGATCTCCTACAATGAGCAGTTCTTC
V gene: TRBV7-2; clone size: NA; D gene: NA; J gene: TRBJ2-7; CDR3 protein: CASSLPSRPEQYF; CDR3 DNA: TGTGCCAGCAGCTTACCGAGTAGGCCAGAGCAGTACTTC
V gene: TRBV7-8; clone size: NA; D gene: TRBD2; J gene: TRBJ2-1; CDR3 protein: CASSFGLAGAYNEQFF; CDR3 DNA: TGTGCCAGCAGCTTTGGACTAGCGGGAGCCTACAATGAGCAGTTCTTC
V gene: TRBV4-3; clone size: NA; D gene: NA; J gene: TRBJ1-3; CDR3 protein: CASSQDGENTIYF; CDR3 DNA: TGCGCCAGCAGCCAAGATGGAGAGAACACCATATATTTT
V gene: TRBV7-8; clone size: NA; D gene: NA; J gene: TRBJ1-5; CDR3 protein: CASSLPTVSSQGLNQPQHF; CDR3 DNA: TGTGCCAGCAGCCTCCCCACGGTATCATCGCAGGGCTTAAATCAGCCCCAGCATTTT
V gene: TRBV7-2; clone size: NA; D gene: TRBD2; J gene: TRBJ2-7; CDR3 protein: CASSLVSSGKLGEQYF; CDR3 DNA: TGTGCCAGCAGCTTAGTTTCTAGCGGGAAATTAGGCGAGCAGTACTTC
V gene: TRBV6-6; clone size: NA; D gene: NA; J gene: TRBJ1-3; CDR3 protein: CASSYRVGSSGNTIYF; CDR3 DNA: TGTGCCAGCAGTTATAGGGTGGGGAGCTCTGGAAACACCATATATTTT
V gene: TRBV10-1; clone size: NA; D gene: TRBD2; J gene: TRBJ2-7; CDR3 protein: CASSDSGTYEQYF; CDR3 DNA: TGCGCCAGCAGCGATAGCGGGACCTACGAGCAGTACTTC
V gene: TRBV5-1; clone size: NA; D gene: NA; J gene: TRBJ1-2; CDR3 protein: CASSPDGKVSYGYTF; CDR3 DNA: TGCGCCAGCAGCCCGGACGGGAAGGTTAGCTATGGCTACACCTTC
V gene: TRBV7-2; clone size: NA; D gene: TRBD2; J gene: TRBJ2-2; CDR3 protein: CASSTPLAGYTGELFF; CDR3 DNA: TGTGCCAGCAGCACCCCTCTAGCGGGGTACACCGGGGAGCTGTTTTTT
V gene: TRBV10-3; clone size: NA; D gene: TRBD2; J gene: TRBJ2-5; CDR3 protein: CAISPGGETQYF; CDR3 DNA: TGTGCCATCAGTCCGGGGGGAGAGACCCAGTACTTC
V gene: TRBV7-2; clone size: NA; D gene: NA; J gene: TRBJ2-2; CDR3 protein: CASSPQTVVTNTGELFF; CDR3 DNA: TGTGCCAGCAGCCCGCAGACAGTCGTAACGAACACCGGGGAGCTGTTTTTT